This is a list of T cell receptor beta chains from one sample in a study of T cells in Graves' hyperthyroidism and ophthalmopathy. One entry per CDR3 protein results from TCRdb running MiXCR on the multiplex PCR reads. The sample records about 620,000 distinct CDR3 sequences, roughly 15% being singletons. Sequencing used blood. The receptors were sampled from a woman aged 25 to 39 with Graves' hyperthyroidism. Both conserved end residues are part of each CDR3. The order of the fields is D gene, clone size, V gene, J gene, CDR3 DNA, CDR3 protein. The D gene is left open where the match is weak. Rows give clone size only sometimes, using once, few, many, or a class for an expanded clone.

d_gene: TRBD2; abundance: few; v_gene: TRBV2; j_gene: TRBJ2-1; CDR3nt: TGTGCCAGCAGCGGACTAGCGGGATTCAATGAGCAGTTCTTC; CDR3aa: CASSGLAGFNEQFF
d_gene: TRBD2; abundance: NA; v_gene: TRBV20-1; j_gene: TRBJ2-4; CDR3nt: TGCAGTGCTCCCGGGACTAGCGGGACTCTAGCCAAAAACATTCAGTACTTC; CDR3aa: CSAPGTSGTLAKNIQYF
d_gene: NA; abundance: many; v_gene: TRBV7-2; j_gene: TRBJ2-5; CDR3nt: TGTGCCAGCACCGGGTACCAAGAGACCCAGTACTTC; CDR3aa: CASTGYQETQYF
d_gene: TRBD1; abundance: NA; v_gene: TRBV7-2; j_gene: TRBJ2-3; CDR3nt: TGTGCCAGCAGCGCAAGACAGGGTGGGGACACAGATACGCAGTATTTT; CDR3aa: CASSARQGGDTDTQYF
d_gene: NA; abundance: many; v_gene: TRBV7-9; j_gene: TRBJ2-7; CDR3nt: TGTGCCAGCAGCCCACTCAGGGTGGGGGGCGAGCAGTACTTC; CDR3aa: CASSPLRVGGEQYF
d_gene: NA; abundance: few; v_gene: TRBV9; j_gene: TRBJ2-7; CDR3nt: TGTGCCAGCAGCAGAGGGGGGGACAGCTCCTACGAGCAGTACTTC; CDR3aa: CASSRGGDSSYEQYF
d_gene: TRBD1; abundance: NA; v_gene: TRBV6-1; j_gene: TRBJ2-4; CDR3nt: TGTGCCAGCAGTGAAGCATTACAGGGGGCTTCGAACTTC; CDR3aa: CASSEALQGASNF
d_gene: TRBD2; abundance: NA; v_gene: TRBV20-1; j_gene: TRBJ2-1; CDR3nt: TGCAGTGCTGGACAGACTAGCGGGAGGGCCAGTACGTACAATGAGCAGTTCTTC; CDR3aa: CSAGQTSGRASTYNEQFF
d_gene: NA; abundance: NA; v_gene: TRBV5-4; j_gene: TRBJ1-5; CDR3nt: TGTGCCAGCAGCTTGGCGCCAGGGTTGGGCAATCAGCCCCAGCATTTT; CDR3aa: CASSLAPGLGNQPQHF
d_gene: TRBD2; abundance: NA; v_gene: TRBV28; j_gene: TRBJ2-7; CDR3nt: TGTGCCCCAACGGGTGGCGGCCCTGGGCGGGAGCGTGTCTACGAGCAGTACTTC; CDR3aa: CAPTGGGPGRERVYEQYF
d_gene: NA; abundance: NA; v_gene: TRBV29-1; j_gene: TRBJ2-1; CDR3nt: TGCAGCGTCCAGGATAAGGTTCAGGATGAGCAGTTCTTC; CDR3aa: CSVQDKVQDEQFF
d_gene: TRBD1; abundance: NA; v_gene: TRBV11-2; j_gene: TRBJ1-5; CDR3nt: TGTGCCAGCAGCTTACAGGGGGAAGGTCAGCCCCAGCATTTT; CDR3aa: CASSLQGEGQPQHF
d_gene: TRBD2; abundance: once; v_gene: TRBV18; j_gene: TRBJ2-5; CDR3nt: TGTGCCAGCAGGACTAGAGATTGGTTGGAGACCCAGTACTTC; CDR3aa: CASRTRDWLETQYF
d_gene: TRBD1; abundance: NA; v_gene: TRBV2; j_gene: TRBJ2-7; CDR3nt: TGTGCCAGCAGGCCGGGACAGATAAACTCCTACGAGCAGTACTTC; CDR3aa: CASRPGQINSYEQYF
d_gene: TRBD2; abundance: many; v_gene: TRBV27; j_gene: TRBJ2-7; CDR3nt: TGTGCCAGCAGTTTCTCTAGCGGGGCTTCCTACGAGCAGTACTTC; CDR3aa: CASSFSSGASYEQYF
d_gene: TRBD2; abundance: many; v_gene: TRBV5-1; j_gene: TRBJ2-1; CDR3nt: TGCGCCAGCAGCTTGGCCGGGGGACTAGCGGGAAGGCCAGGTGAGCAGTTCTTC; CDR3aa: CASSLAGGLAGRPGEQFF